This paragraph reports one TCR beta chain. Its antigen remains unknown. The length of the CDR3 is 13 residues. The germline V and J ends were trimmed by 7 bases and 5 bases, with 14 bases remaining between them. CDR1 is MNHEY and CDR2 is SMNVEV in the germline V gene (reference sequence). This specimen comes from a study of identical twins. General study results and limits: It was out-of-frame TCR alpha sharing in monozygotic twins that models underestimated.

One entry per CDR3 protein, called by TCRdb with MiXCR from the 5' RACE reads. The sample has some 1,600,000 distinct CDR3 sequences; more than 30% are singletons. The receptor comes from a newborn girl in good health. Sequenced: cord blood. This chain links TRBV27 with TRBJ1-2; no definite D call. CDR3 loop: CASTPRPGYGYTF. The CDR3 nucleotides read TGTGCCAGCACCCCCCGACCGGGGTATGGCTACACCTTC.